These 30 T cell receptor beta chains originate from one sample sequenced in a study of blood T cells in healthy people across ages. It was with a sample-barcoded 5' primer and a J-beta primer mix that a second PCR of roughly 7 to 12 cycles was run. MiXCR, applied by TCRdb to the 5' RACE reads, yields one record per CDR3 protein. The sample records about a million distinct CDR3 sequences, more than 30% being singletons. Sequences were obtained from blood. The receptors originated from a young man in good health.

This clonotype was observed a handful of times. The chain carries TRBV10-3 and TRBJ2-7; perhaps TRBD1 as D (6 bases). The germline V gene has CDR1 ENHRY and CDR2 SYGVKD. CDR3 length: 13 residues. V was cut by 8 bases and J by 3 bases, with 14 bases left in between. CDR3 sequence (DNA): TGTGCCATCTCTAGGGACAAACACTACGAGCAGTACTTC. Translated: CAISRDKHYEQYF.

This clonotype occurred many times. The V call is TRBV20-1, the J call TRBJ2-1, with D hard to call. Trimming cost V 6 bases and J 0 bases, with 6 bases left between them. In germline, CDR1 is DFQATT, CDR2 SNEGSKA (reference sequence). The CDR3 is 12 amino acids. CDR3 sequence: CSAPSSYNEQFF. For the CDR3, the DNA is TGCAGTGCCCCCAGCTCCTACAATGAGCAGTTCTTC.

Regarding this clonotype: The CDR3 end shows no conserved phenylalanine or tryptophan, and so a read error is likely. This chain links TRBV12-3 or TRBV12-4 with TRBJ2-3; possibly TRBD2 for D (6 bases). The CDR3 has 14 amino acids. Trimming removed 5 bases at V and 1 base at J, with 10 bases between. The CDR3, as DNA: TGTGCCAGCAGTCTTAGGGAGGGCACAGATACGCAGTATTCT. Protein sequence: CASSLREGTDTQYS.

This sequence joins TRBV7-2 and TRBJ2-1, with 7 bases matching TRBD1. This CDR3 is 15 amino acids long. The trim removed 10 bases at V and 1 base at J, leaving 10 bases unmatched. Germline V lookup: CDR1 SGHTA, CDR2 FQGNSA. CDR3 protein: CATQRPGQSYNEQFF. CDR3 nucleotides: TGTGCCACCCAACGCCCGGGACAGTCCTACAATGAGCAGTTCTTC.

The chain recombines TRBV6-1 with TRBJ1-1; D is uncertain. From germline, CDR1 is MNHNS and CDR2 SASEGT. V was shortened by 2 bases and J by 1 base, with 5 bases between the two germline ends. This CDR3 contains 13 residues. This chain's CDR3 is CASSETWNTEAFF. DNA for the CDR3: TGTGCCAGCAGTGAAACTTGGAACACTGAAGCTTTCTTT.

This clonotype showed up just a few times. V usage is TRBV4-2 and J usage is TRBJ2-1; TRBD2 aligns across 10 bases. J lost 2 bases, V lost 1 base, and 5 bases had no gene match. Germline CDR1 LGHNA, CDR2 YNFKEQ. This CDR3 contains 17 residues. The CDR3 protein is CASSQGSGGITYNEQFF. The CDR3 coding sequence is TGTGCCAGCAGCCAAGGTAGCGGGGGGATCACCTACAATGAGCAGTTCTTC.

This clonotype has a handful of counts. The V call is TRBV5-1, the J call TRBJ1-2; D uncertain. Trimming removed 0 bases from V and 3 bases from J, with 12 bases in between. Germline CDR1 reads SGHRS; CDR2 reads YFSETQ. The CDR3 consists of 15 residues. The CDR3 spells CASSLGTAHDYGYTF. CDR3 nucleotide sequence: TGCGCCAGCAGCTTGGGTACGGCCCATGACTATGGCTACACCTTC. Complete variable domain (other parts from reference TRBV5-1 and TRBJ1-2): KAGVTQTPRYLIKTRGQQVTLSCSPISGHRSVSWYQQTPGQGLQFLFEYFSETQRNKGNFPGRFSGRQFSNSRSEMNVSTLELGDSALYLCASSLGTAHDYGYTFGSGTRLTVV.

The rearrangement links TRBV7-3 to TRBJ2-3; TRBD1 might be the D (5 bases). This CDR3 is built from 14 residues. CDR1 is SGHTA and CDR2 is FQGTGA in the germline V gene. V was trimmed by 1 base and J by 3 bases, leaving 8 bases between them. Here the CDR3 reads CASSLNAGTDTQYF. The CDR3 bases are TGTGCCAGCAGCTTAAATGCAGGGACAGATACGCAGTATTTT.

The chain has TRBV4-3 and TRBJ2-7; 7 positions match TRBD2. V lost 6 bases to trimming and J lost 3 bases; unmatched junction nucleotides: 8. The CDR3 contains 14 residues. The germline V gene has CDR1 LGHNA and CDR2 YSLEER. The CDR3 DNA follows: TGCGCCAGCAGTCCCGGGACTACCTTCTACGAGCAGTACTTC. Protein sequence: CASSPGTTFYEQYF.

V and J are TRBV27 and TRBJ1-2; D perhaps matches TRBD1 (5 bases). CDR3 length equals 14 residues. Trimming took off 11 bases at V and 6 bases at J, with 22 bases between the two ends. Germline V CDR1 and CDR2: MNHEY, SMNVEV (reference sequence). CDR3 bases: TGTGCCTGCAATCACGGCGGGGCTCGAGATGGCTACACCTTC. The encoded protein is CACNHGGARDGYTF.

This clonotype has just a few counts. The chain's CDR3 is CASRGRAIRGETEAFF. In nucleotides, the CDR3 is TGTGCCAGCAGAGGCAGGGCGATCAGAGGTGAGACTGAAGCTTTCTTT. The chain joins TRBV7-9 to TRBJ1-1, with D perhaps matching TRBD1 (5 bases). The V and J ends lost 6 bases and 5 bases respectively, with 22 bases between them. Germline CDR1 and CDR2: SEHNR and FQNEAQ (reference sequence). The CDR3 runs 16 residues.

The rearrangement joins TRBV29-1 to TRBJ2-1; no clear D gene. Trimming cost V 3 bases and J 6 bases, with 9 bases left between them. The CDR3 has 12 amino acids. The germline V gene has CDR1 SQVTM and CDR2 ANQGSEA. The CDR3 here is CSVEGNSNEQFF. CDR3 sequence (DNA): TGCAGCGTTGAGGGAAACAGCAATGAGCAGTTCTTC.

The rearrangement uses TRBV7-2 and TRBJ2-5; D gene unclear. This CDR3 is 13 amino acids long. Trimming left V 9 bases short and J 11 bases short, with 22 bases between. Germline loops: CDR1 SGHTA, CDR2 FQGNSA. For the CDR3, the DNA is TGTGCCAGTAAACCCTATACAGTTCTTGAGCAGTACTTC. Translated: CASKPYTVLEQYF.

The CDR3 coding sequence is TGTGCCAGCAGTCTAGACAGGGGGCAATACGAGCAGTACTTC. It specifies CASSLDRGQYEQYF. J is TRBJ2-7 and V is TRBV2, with 10 bases matching TRBD1. The J segment lost 4 bases and the V segment lost 5 bases, leaving 5 bases of the junction unmatched. The CDR3 contains 14 residues. CDR1 and CDR2 from the germline V gene are SNHLY and FYNNEI.

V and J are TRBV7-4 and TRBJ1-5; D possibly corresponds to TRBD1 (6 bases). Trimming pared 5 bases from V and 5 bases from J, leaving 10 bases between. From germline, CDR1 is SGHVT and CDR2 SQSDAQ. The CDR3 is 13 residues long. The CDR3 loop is CASSAKGDQPQHF. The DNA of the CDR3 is TGTGCCAGCAGCGCGAAGGGGGATCAGCCCCAGCATTTT.

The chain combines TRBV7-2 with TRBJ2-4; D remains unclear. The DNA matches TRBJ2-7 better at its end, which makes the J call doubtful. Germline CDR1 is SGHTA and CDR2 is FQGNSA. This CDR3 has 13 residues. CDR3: CASSLLQNYEQYF. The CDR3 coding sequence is TGTGCCAGCAGCTTGCTACAGAACTACGAGCAGTACTTC.

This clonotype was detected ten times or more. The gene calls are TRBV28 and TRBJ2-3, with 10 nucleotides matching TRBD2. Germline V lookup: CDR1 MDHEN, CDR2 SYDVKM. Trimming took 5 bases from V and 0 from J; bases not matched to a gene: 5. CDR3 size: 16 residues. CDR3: CASSAASGSSTDTQYF. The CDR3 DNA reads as TGTGCCAGCAGTGCGGCTAGCGGGAGTAGCACAGATACGCAGTATTTT. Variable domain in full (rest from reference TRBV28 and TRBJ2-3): DVKVTQSSRYLVKRTGEKVFLECVQDMDHENMFWYRQDPGLGLRLIYFSYDVKMKEKGDIPEGYSVSREKKERFSLILESASTNQTSMYLCASSAASGSSTDTQYFGPGTRLTVL.

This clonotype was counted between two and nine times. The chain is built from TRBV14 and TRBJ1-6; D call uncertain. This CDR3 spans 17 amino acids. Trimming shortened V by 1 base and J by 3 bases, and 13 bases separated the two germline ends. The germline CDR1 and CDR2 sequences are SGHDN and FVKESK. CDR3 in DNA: TGTGCCAGCAGCCAAGCTCAGGCAGCCTACTATAATTCACCCCTCCACTTT. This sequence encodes CASSQAQAAYYNSPLHF.

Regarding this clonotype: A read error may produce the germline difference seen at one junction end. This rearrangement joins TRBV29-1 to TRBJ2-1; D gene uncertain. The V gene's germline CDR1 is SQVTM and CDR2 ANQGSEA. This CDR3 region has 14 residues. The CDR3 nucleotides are TGCGGCGTTGCTCGTAAAGTCTCCTACAATAAGCAGTTCTTC. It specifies CGVARKVSYNKQFF.

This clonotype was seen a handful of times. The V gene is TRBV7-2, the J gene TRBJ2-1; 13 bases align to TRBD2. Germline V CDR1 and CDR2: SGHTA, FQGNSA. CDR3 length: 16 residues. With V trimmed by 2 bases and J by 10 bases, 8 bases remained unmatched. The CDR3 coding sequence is TGTGCCAGCAGCTTAAGAACTAGCGGGGGGGCAGTAGAGCAGTTCTTC. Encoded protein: CASSLRTSGGAVEQFF.

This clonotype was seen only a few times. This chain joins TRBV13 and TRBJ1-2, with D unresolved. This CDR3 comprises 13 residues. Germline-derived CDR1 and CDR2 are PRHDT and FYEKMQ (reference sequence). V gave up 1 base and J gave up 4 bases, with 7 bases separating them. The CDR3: CASSLESAYGYTF. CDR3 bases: TGTGCCAGCAGCTTAGAGTCAGCCTATGGCTACACCTTC.

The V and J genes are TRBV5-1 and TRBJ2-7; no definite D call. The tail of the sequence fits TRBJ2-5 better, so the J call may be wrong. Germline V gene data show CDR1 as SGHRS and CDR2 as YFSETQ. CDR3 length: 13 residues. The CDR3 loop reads CASSLVSYETQYF. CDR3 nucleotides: TGCGCCAGCAGCTTGGTGTCATACGAGACCCAGTACTTC.

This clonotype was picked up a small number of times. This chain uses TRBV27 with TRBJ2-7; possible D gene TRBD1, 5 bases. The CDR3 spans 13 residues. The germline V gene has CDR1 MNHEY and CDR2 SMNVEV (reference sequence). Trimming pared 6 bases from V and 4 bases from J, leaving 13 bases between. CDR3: CASRSPDSYEQYF. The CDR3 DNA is TGTGCCAGCAGATCCCCCGACAGTTACGAGCAGTACTTC.

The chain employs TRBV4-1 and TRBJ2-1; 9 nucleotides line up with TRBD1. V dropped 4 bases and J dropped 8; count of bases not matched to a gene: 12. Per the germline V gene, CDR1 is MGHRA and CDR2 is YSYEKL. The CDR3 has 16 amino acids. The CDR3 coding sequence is TGCGCCAGCAGCCCACTAATTTCGACAGGGGGTGATGAGCAGTTCTTC. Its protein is CASSPLISTGGDEQFF.

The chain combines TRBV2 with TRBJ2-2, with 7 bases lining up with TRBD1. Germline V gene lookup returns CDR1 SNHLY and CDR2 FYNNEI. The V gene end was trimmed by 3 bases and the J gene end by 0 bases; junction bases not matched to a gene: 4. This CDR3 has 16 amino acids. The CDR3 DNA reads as TGTGCCAGCAGTGAGGACAGGACCGCGAACACCGGGGAGCTGTTTTTT. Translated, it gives CASSEDRTANTGELFF.

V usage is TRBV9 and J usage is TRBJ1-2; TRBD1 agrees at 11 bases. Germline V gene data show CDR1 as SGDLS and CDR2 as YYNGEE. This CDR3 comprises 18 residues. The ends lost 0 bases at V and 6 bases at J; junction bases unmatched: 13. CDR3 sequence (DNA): TGTGCCAGCAGCGTAGTTCCCAACTGGACAGGGGGCATAAATGGCTACACCTTC. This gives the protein CASSVVPNWTGGINGYTF.

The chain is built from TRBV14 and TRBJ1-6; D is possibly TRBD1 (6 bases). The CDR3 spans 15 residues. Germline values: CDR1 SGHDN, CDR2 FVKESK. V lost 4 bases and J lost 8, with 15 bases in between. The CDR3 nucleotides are TGTGCCAGCAGCCTAGGAGGCAGGGGCTATTCACCCCTCCACTTT. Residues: CASSLGGRGYSPLHF.

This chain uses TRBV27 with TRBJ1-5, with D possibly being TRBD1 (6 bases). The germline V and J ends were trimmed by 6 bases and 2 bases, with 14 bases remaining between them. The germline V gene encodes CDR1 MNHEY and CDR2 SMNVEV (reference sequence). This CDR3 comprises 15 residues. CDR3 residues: CASSKGDIGNQPQHF. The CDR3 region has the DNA TGTGCCAGCAGCAAGGGGGACATCGGCAATCAGCCCCAGCATTTT.

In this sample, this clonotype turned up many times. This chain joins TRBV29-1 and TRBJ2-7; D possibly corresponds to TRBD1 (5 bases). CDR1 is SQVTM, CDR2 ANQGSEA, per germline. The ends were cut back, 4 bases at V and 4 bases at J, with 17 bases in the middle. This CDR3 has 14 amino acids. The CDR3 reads CSVGITRGSYEQYF. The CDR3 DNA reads TGCAGCGTTGGAATCACAAGGGGTTCTTACGAGCAGTACTTC.

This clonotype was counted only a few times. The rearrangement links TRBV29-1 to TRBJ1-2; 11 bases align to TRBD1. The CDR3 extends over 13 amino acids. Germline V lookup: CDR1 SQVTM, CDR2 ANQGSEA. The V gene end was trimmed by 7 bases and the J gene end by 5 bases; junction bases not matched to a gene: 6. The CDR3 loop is CSAKGTGGYGYTF. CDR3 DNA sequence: TGCAGCGCCAAAGGGACAGGGGGGTATGGCTACACCTTC. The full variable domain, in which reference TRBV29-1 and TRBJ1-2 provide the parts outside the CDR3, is SAVISQKPSRDICQRGTSLTIQCQVDSQVTMMFWYRQQPGQSLTLIATANQGSEATYESGFVIDKFPISRPNLTFSTLTVSNMSPEDSSIYLCSAKGTGGYGYTFGSGTRLTVV.